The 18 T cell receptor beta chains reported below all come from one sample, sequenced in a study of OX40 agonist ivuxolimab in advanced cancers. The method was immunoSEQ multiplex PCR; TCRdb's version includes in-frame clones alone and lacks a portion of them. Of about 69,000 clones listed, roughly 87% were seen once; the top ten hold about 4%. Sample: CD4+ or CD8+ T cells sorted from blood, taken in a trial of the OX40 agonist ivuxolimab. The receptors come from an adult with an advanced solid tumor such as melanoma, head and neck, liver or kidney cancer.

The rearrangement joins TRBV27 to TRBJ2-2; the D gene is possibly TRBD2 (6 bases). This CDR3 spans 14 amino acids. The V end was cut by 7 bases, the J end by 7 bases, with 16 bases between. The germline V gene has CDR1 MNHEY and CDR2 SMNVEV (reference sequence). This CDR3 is CASTLLGGNGELFF. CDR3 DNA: TGTGCCAGCACCCTCCTCGGAGGGAACGGGGAGCTGTTTTTT.

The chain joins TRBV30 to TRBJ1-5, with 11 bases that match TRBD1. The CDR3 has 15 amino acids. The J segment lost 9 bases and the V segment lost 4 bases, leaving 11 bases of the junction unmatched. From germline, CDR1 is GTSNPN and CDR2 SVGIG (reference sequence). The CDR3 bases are TGTGCCTGGAACCCCTCCGGACAGGGGGCTAGGCCCCAGCATTTT. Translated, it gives CAWNPSGQGARPQHF.

CDR3 residues: CASSRLGETQYF. CDR3 in DNA: TGTGCCAGCTCACGTCTGGGAGAGACCCAGTACTTC. The chain recombines TRBV18 with TRBJ2-5, with D unresolved. Germline loops: CDR1 KGHSH, CDR2 LQKENI. The CDR3 is 12 residues long. Trimming removed 4 bases at V and 4 bases at J, with 7 bases between.

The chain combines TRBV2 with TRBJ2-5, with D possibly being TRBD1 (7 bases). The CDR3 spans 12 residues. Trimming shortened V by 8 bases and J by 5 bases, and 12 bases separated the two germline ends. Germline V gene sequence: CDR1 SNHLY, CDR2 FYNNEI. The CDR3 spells CASDPGGETQYF. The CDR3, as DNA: TGTGCCAGCGACCCAGGGGGGGAGACCCAGTACTTC.

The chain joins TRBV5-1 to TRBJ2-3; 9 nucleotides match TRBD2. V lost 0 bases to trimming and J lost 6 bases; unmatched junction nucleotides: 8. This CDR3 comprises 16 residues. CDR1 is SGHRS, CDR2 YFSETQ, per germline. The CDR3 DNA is TGCGCCAGCAGCTTGGGGGCTAGCGGGACTTCTGATACGCAGTATTTT. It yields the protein CASSLGASGTSDTQYF.

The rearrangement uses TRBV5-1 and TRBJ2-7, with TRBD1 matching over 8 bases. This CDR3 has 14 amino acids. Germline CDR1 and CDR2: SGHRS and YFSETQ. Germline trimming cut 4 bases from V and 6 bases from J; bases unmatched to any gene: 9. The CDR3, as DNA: TGCGCCAGCAGCGCGGGACAGGTTGGTAGCGAGCAGTACTTC. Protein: CASSAGQVGSEQYF.

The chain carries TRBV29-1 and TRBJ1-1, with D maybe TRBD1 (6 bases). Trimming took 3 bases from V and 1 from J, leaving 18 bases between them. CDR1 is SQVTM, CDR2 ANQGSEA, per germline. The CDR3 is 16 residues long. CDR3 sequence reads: CSVEAREGGWNTEAFF. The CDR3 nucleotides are TGCAGCGTTGAGGCCAGGGAAGGGGGATGGAACACTGAAGCTTTCTTT.

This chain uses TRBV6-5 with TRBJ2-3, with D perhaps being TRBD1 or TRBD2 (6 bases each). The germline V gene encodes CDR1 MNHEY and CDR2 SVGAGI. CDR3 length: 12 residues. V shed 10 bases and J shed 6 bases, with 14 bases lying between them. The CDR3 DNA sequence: TGTGCCACCTTGGACAGCGGGGATACGCAGTATTTT. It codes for CATLDSGDTQYF.

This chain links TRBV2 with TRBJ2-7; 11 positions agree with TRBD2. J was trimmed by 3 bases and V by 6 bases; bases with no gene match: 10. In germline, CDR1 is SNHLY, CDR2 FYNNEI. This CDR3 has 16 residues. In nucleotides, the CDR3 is TGTGCCAGCAGCGACACCATAGCGGGAGGGCTCTACGAGCAGTACTTC. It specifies CASSDTIAGGLYEQYF.

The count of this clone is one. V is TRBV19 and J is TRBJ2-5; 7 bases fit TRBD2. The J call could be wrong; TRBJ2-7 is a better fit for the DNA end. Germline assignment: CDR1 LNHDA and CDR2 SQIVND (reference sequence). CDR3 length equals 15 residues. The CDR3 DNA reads TGTGCCAGTAGTATATACGGCGGGAGCTCCTACGAGCAGTACTTC. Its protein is CASSIYGGSSYEQYF.

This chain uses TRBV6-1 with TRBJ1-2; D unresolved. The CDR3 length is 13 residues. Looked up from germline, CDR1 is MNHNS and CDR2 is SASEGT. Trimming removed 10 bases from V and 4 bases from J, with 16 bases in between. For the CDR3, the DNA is TGTGCCACCCTCTCGCCGGGCGCCTATGGCTACACCTTC. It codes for CATLSPGAYGYTF.

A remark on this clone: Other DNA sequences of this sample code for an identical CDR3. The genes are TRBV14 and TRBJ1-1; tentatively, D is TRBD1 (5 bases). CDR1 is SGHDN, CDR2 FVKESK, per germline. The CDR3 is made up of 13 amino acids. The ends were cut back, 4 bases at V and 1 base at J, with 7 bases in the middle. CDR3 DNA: TGTGCCAGCAGCCTCCAGGGGAACACTGAAGCTTTCTTT. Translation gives CASSLQGNTEAFF.

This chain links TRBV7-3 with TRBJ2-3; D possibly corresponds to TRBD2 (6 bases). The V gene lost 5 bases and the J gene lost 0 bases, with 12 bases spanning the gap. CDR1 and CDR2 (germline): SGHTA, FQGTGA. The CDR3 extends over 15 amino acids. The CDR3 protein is CASSLLAASTDTQYF. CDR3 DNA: TGTGCCAGCAGCCTCTTAGCGGCTAGCACAGATACGCAGTATTTT.

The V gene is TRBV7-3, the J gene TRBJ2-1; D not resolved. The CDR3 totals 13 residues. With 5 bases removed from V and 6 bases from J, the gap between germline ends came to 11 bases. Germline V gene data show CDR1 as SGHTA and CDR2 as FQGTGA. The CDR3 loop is CASSPGPINEQFF. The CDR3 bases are TGTGCCAGCAGCCCCGGACCCATCAATGAGCAGTTCTTC.

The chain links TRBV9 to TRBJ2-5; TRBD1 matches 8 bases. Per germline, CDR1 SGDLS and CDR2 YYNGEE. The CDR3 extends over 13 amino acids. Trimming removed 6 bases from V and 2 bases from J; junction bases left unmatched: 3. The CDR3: CASNRDRQETQYF. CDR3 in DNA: TGTGCCAGCAACCGGGACAGGCAAGAGACCCAGTACTTC.

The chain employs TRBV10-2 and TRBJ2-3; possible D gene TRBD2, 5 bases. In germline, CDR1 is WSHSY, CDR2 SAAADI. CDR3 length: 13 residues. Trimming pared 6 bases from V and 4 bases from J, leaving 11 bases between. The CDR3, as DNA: TGCGCCAGCAGGAAACTAGAGTCAGATACGCAGTATTTT. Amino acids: CASRKLESDTQYF.

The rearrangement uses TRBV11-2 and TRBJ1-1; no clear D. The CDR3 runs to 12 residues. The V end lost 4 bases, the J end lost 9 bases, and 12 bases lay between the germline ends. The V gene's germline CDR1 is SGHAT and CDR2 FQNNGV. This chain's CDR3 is CASSSRNRKAFF. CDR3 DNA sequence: TGTGCCAGCAGCTCCCGTAACAGAAAAGCTTTCTTT.

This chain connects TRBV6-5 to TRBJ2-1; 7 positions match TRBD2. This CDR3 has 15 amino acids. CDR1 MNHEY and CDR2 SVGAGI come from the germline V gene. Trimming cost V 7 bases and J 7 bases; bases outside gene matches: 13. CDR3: CASTPQGRASNEQFF. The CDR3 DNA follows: TGTGCCAGCACCCCCCAAGGGAGGGCCTCAAATGAGCAGTTCTTC.